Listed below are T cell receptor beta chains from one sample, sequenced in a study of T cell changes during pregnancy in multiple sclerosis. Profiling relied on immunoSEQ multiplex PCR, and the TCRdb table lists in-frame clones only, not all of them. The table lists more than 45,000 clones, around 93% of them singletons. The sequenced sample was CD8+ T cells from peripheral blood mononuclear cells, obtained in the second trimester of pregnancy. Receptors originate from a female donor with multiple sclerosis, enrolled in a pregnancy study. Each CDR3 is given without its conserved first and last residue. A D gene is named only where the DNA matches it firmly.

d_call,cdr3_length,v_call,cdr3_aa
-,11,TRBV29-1,SVRRGLEYGYT
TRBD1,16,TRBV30,AWSSSDRVSFNTGELF
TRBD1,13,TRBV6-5,ASSFFFGTDYGYT
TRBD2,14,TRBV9,ASSSSLADSTDTQY
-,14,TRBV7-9,ASRESTGEFAYEQY
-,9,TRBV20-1,SAQTEYEQY
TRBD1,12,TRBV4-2,ASSQGGLNTEAF
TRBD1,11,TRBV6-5,ASSLGQGTLGY
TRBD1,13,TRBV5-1,ASSPRDRGHPEQY
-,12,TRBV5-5,ASSLDARDYGYT
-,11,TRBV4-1,ASSQEPAGTQY
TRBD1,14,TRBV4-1,ASSQGPQGPQETQY
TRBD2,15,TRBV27,ASSPPGGLLGYNEQF
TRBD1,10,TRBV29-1,SVEGRDRGYT
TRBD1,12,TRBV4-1,ASSQHTGGDGYT
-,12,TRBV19,ASSIGRGSVAQH
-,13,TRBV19,ASSISWGGYTEAF
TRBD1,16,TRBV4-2,ASSQDALLSTGDPEQY
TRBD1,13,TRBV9,ASSPKTGTNTEAF
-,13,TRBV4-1,ASSQVEGASYEQY
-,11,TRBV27,ASSIMRGYEQY
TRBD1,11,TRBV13,ASSDTGETEAF
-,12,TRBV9,ASSVEGGVHEQY
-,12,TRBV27,ASSPSGLPNEQF
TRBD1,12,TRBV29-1,SVVGTGRTYEQY
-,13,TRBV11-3,ASSLAGDTSYEQY
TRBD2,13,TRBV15,ATSRVGGRTDEQF
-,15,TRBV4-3,ASSQSRTDYSGNTIY
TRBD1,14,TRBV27,ASSVKQGALAEKLF
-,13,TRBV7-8,ASSPPPDISPGAF
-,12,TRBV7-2,ASSLATSLNEQF
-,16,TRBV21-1,ASSGRQGRLGSYNEQF
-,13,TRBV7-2,ASSLDRSSGNTIY
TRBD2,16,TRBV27,ASSLPPGTSGLQFEQF
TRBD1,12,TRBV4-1,ASTWDSGDEKLF
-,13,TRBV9,ASSVGGAQGETQY
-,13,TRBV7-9,ASSLALSGAHEQY
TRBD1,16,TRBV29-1,SVEDRARAGGLDTEAF
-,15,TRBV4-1,ASSQEVGDFGANVLT
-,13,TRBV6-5,ASSYGIGVDYEQY
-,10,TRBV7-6,ASSPVGDTQY
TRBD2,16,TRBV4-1,ASSQRGTSGTLWDEQF
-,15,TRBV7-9,ASSLGGSTTANYGYT
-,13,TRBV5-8,ASSLGQGSTDTQY
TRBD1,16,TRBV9,ASSVEGQPSFSGNTIY
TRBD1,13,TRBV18,ASSPVQGANYGYT
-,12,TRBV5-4,ASSLGQAGEKLF